The clone carrying this T cell receptor beta chain was detected a few times. Its antigen is unidentified. This sample also contains other DNA sequences that code for the same CDR3. The data originate from a study of T cell responses to AZD1222 COVID-19 vaccine. Study-level results: There were mostly white British donors and more females than males, and clonal diversity was possibly underestimated. An increase in Spike-specific TCR breadth and depth was observed after two AZD1222 doses. Reportedly, nearly half of unique spike TCRs recognized epitopes outside B.1.351/B.1.1.7 mutations. Seropositivity was recorded at baseline in only a handful of AZD1222 recipients.

V shed 0 bases and J 0 bases; nucleotides not matched to a gene: 4. Germline loops: CDR1 LGHNA, CDR2 YSLEER. CDR3 length: 16 residues. The protocol was immunoSEQ multiplex PCR, while the TCRdb copy is restricted to in-frame clones and leaves out a portion. The data contain 150,000 to 200,000 clones, 85% to 95% of them singletons. The input for sequencing was peripheral blood, taken on day 0 of AZD1222 vaccination. This rearrangement joins TRBV4-3 to TRBJ1-2, with TRBD1 identical over 7 bases. The clonotype was recovered from an adult in good health. CDR3 region: CASSQDRGYSNYGYTF. The CDR3 nucleotides are TGCGCCAGCAGCCAAGACAGGGGGTATTCTAACTATGGCTACACCTTC.